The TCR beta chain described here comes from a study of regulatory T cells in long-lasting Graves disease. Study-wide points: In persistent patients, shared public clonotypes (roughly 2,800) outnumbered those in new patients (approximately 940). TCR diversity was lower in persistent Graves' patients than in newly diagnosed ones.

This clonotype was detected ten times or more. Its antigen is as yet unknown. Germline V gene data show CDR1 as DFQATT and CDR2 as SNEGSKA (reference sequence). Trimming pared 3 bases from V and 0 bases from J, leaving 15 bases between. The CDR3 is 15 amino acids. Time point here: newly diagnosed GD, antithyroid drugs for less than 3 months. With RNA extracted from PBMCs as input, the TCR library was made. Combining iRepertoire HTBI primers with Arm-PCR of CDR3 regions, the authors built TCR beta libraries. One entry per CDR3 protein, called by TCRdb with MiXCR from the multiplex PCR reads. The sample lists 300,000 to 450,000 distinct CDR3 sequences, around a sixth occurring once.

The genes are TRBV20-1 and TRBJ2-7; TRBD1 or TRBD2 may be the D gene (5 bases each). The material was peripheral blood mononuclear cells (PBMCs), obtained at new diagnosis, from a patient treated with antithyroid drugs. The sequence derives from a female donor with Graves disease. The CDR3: CSASPLGESSYEQYF. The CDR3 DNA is TGCAGTGCTAGTCCCCTGGGGGAGAGCTCCTACGAGCAGTACTTC.